This T cell receptor beta chain was captured by sequencing in a study of blood T cell repertoires in COVID-19. Overall study: The United States, Italy and Spain provided the acute and convalescent COVID-19 samples.

This clone was observed a handful of times. Per the original methods: Amplifying reference gene primers gave estimates of nucleated cell counts. Data came from immunoSEQ multiplex PCR; TCRdb stores just in-frame clones and leaves some out. V, J and clone size are those of that table, while D and trimming were read from the DNA. The sample gives 200,000 to 250,000 clones, less than 90% of which show up once; over 9.5% is in the top ten. CDR3 length equals 14 residues. In germline, CDR1 is SGHTA, CDR2 FQGNSA. Trimming cost V 8 bases and J 7 bases; bases outside gene matches: 9. Sequencing used peripheral blood. The TCR was taken from a woman older than 75 with COVID-19, enrolled during active disease. V is TRBV7-2 and J is TRBJ2-1, with 9 bases matching TRBD2. In DNA form, the CDR3 reads TGTGCCAGCGCGGGGGGGCCCCACGGGAATGAGCAGTTCTTC. This codes for CASAGGPHGNEQFF. Filled out from reference TRBV7-2 and TRBJ2-1, the complete variable domain reads GAGVSQSPSNKVTEKGKDVELRCDPISGHTALYWYRQSLGQGLEFLIYFQGNSAPDKSGLPSDRFSAERTGGSVSTLTIQRTQQEDSAVYLCASAGGPHGNEQFFGPGTRLTVL.